Below are 26 T cell receptor beta chains sequenced from a single sample in a study of cytomegalovirus exposure and HLA in healthy donors (dated 2017 in TCRdb). Library creation used the immunoSEQ multiplex PCR assay. The multiplex PCR relied on a mix of 60 forward primers for TCR Vbeta segments and 13 reverse primers for TCR Jbeta segments. As stored in TCRdb, this immuneACCESS dataset retains in-frame rearrangements with V and J assigned. A fraction of the clones does not appear; measured against another copy, unresolved V genes explain less than half of the discrepancy, and the remainder lacks a known reason. The table for this sample lists more than 90,000 clones; roughly 79% of them were counted only once. Around 1.9% of the sample goes to the ten largest clones. Specimen: PBMCs. These receptors all come from a woman aged 40-49 years in good health and CMV-seronegative.

The CDR3 bases are TGTGCCAGCAGTTTATTGGCGGGAACCTACGAGCAGTACTTC. Its translation is CASSLLAGTYEQYF. J is TRBJ2-7 and V is TRBV28; possible D gene TRBD2, 6 bases. Trimming stripped 1 base from V and 2 bases from J, with 9 bases between. Germline V gene data show CDR1 as MDHEN and CDR2 as SYDVKM. The CDR3 is 14 residues long.

The chain is built from TRBV11-3 and TRBJ2-1; D remains ambiguous. CDR3 length: 12 residues. Deletions cut 3 bases from V and 7 bases from J, with 7 bases between. Germline CDR1 and CDR2: SGHNT and YENEEA. In nucleotides, the CDR3 is TGTGCCAGCAGCTTTCTAGAGAATGAGCAGTTCTTC. Translation gives CASSFLENEQFF.

This clone was seen a handful of times. This sequence joins TRBV6-5 and TRBJ1-4, with a weak D call TRBD1 (6 bases). This CDR3 is built from 14 residues. Germline CDR1 and CDR2: MNHEY and SVGAGI. Trimming cost V 6 bases and J 5 bases, with 13 bases left between them. The CDR3 loop reads CASSPQGKNEKLFF. The CDR3 DNA follows: TGTGCCAGCAGCCCACAGGGAAAAAATGAAAAACTGTTTTTT.

On this clone: The junction shows a germline mismatch at one end, possibly a read error. The chain combines TRBV7-9 with TRBJ2-7; D perhaps matches TRBD1 (5 bases). CDR3 length: 14 amino acids. Germline V gene data show CDR1 as SEHNR and CDR2 as FQNEAQ (reference sequence). The CDR3 bases are TGTTCCAGCAGCCCGACAGACGGAACCTACGAGCAGTACTTC. It is translated as CSSSPTDGTYEQYF.

This rearrangement joins TRBV5-8 to TRBJ2-1; the D is unclear. CDR1 is SGHTS and CDR2 is YDEGEE in the germline V gene. CDR3 size: 11 residues. V lost 4 bases, J lost 8 bases, and 7 bases lay in between. The CDR3, as DNA: TGTGCCAGCAGCCCCGTCGATGAGCAGTTCTTC. It codes for CASSPVDEQFF.

This chain connects TRBV9 to TRBJ1-2, with 8 bases that match TRBD1. Looked up from germline, CDR1 is SGDLS and CDR2 is YYNGEE. This CDR3 region has 15 residues. The ends lost 0 bases at V and 2 bases at J; junction bases unmatched: 3. CDR3 region: CASSVVTGDNYGYTF. The CDR3 region has the DNA TGTGCCAGCAGCGTAGTGACAGGGGACAACTATGGCTACACCTTC.

This chain uses TRBV7-9 with TRBJ1-1; TRBD1 aligns across 7 bases. The CDR3 sequence is 13 residues long. Trimming cost V 4 bases and J 4 bases; bases outside gene matches: 3. In germline, CDR1 is SEHNR, CDR2 FQNEAQ (reference sequence). CDR3 coding DNA: TGTGCCAGCAGCTCAGACAGGGCCACTGAAGCTTTCTTT. It encodes CASSSDRATEAFF.

This clone was seen only a few times. The chain joins TRBV29-1 to TRBJ2-3, with D perhaps TRBD2 (6 bases). The CDR3 covers 17 residues. V lost 6 bases, J lost 0 bases, and 22 bases lay in between. Per germline, CDR1 SQVTM and CDR2 ANQGSEA. CDR3 bases: TGCAGCGTCCCCGGAGGGTTGGTAAGGACTAGCACAGATACGCAGTATTTT. Protein: CSVPGGLVRTSTDTQYF.

This clone was recorded a few times. Compared with germline, one end of the junction differs, possibly owing to a read error. The chain couples TRBV7-7 to TRBJ2-2; D is possibly TRBD1 (6 bases). The V gene's germline CDR1 is SSHAT and CDR2 FNYEAQ (reference sequence). CDR3 length: 16 amino acids. The CDR3 DNA reads TGTGCTAGCAGCTTAACCGGGACACCGAACACCGGGGAGCTGTTTTTT. It encodes CASSLTGTPNTGELFF.

The genes are TRBV29-1 and TRBJ1-3; TRBD1 is a possible D gene (6 bases). The CDR3 is made up of 15 amino acids. The V gene's germline CDR1 is SQVTM and CDR2 ANQGSEA. The ends were cut back, 0 bases at V and 3 bases at J, with 12 bases in the middle. The CDR3 reads CSVEDLQGSGNTIYF. As DNA, the CDR3 is TGCAGCGTTGAAGATCTACAGGGTAGTGGAAACACCATATATTTT.

V is TRBV9 and J is TRBJ2-7, with D possibly being TRBD1 (6 bases). CDR1 and CDR2 (germline): SGDLS, YYNGEE. Trimming pared 3 bases from V and 2 bases from J, leaving 15 bases between. The CDR3 has 15 residues. The DNA for the CDR3 is TGTGCCAGCAGCGGGTCCGTGACAGGCCCCTACGAGCAGTACTTC. The encoded protein is CASSGSVTGPYEQYF.

V usage is TRBV28 and J usage is TRBJ1-5; 7 bases agree with TRBD1. This CDR3 has 16 residues. Losses at the gene ends were 4 bases for V and 1 base for J; bases not matched to a gene: 7. The V gene's germline CDR1 is MDHEN and CDR2 SYDVKM. The CDR3 DNA follows: TGTGCCAGCAGTTCGGGACAGCCATTAAGCAATCAGCCCCAGCATTTT. Translated, it gives CASSSGQPLSNQPQHF.

The chain links TRBV2 to TRBJ2-3; TRBD2 matches 9 bases. The trim removed 2 bases at V and 4 bases at J, leaving 7 bases unmatched. The CDR3 spans 16 residues. Germline CDR1 is SNHLY and CDR2 is FYNNEI. This CDR3 is CASSERAGGRADTQYF. CDR3 nucleotide sequence: TGTGCCAGCAGTGAAAGGGCGGGGGGGAGGGCAGATACGCAGTATTTT. The whole variable domain, filled in from reference TRBV2 and TRBJ2-3, reads EPEVTQTPSHQVTQMGQEVILRCVPISNHLYFYWYRQILGQKVEFLVSFYNNEISEKSEIFDDQFSVERPDGSNFTLKIRSTKLEDSAMYFCASSERAGGRADTQYFGPGTRLTVL.

The chain employs TRBV5-4 and TRBJ2-7; 10 bases are a match to TRBD2. J gave up 3 bases and V 0 bases, and 6 bases lay outside the gene matches. The CDR3 extends over 16 amino acids. Germline loops: CDR1 SGHNT, CDR2 YYREEE (reference sequence). The CDR3 sequence: CASSLGAGGPNYEQYF. The CDR3, as DNA: TGTGCCAGCAGCTTGGGAGCGGGGGGGCCTAACTACGAGCAGTACTTC.

In this sample, this clone turned up a few times. The sample carries other DNA sequences with the same CDR3. CDR3 sequence: CASSASTGARYGYTF. The CDR3 region has the DNA TGTGCCAGCAGTGCGTCTACAGGGGCAAGGTATGGCTACACCTTC. The chain joins TRBV2 to TRBJ1-2, with 7 bases lining up with TRBD1. The CDR3 runs 15 residues. Germline loops: CDR1 SNHLY, CDR2 FYNNEI. With V trimmed by 4 bases and J by 5 bases, 10 bases remained unmatched.

The V call is TRBV4-2, the J call TRBJ2-4, with TRBD2 matching 7 bases. This CDR3 region has 15 residues. Germline V gives CDR1 LGHNA, CDR2 YNFKEQ. V was pared by 1 base and J by 4 bases, with 4 bases of the junction left unmatched. CDR3 in DNA: TGTGCCAGCAGCCAAGCGGGGGGTGGGAAAAACATTCAGTACTTC. Residues: CASSQAGGGKNIQYF.

V gene TRBV30 combines with J gene TRBJ2-5; D is unclear. In germline, CDR1 is GTSNPN, CDR2 SVGIG (reference sequence). Trimming cost V 0 bases and J 6 bases, with 8 bases left between them. The CDR3 loop spans 12 amino acids. The CDR3 nucleotides are TGTGCCTGGAGTGTACGAGGAAAGACCCAGTACTTC. Protein: CAWSVRGKTQYF.

The chain employs TRBV7-9 and TRBJ2-3; the D is unclear. The CDR3 runs 12 residues. CDR1 is SEHNR, CDR2 FQNEAQ, per germline (reference sequence). The V end was cut by 0 bases, the J end by 6 bases, with 4 bases between. CDR3 nucleotides: TGTGCCAGCAGCTTAGCGTCGGATACGCAGTATTTT. Protein sequence: CASSLASDTQYF.

To note about this clone: Other DNA sequences in the sample encode the same CDR3. The rearrangement joins TRBV14 to TRBJ2-3; the D gene is possibly TRBD1 (6 bases). Germline loops: CDR1 SGHDN, CDR2 FVKESK. The CDR3 is made up of 20 amino acids. V was cut by 2 bases and J by 6 bases, with 30 bases left in between. CDR3 nucleotides: TGTGCCAGCAGCCAACCCGCCCCCCCCCGACAGGCCCCGTCCGCGGATACGCAGTATTTT. This sequence encodes CASSQPAPPRQAPSADTQYF.

The chain has TRBV5-5 and TRBJ2-2, with TRBD2 matching over 12 bases. Germline V gene sequence: CDR1 SGHKS, CDR2 YYEKEE (reference sequence). V lost 3 bases to trimming and J lost 1 base; unmatched junction nucleotides: 1. The length of the CDR3 is 16 residues. The CDR3 is CASSSGLAGNTGELFF. The CDR3 coding sequence is TGTGCCAGCAGCTCGGGACTAGCGGGGAACACCGGGGAGCTGTTTTTT.

The count of this clone is one. Other DNA variants within this sample encode the same CDR3. This chain joins TRBV6-5 and TRBJ1-6, with unresolved D. V lost 0 bases to trimming and J lost 0 bases, with 6 bases between them. Looked up from germline, CDR1 is MNHEY and CDR2 is SVGAGI. This CDR3 is built from 16 residues. The DNA for the CDR3 is TGTGCCAGCAGTTACTCGGGCAGCTCCTATAATTCACCCCTCCACTTT. This gives the protein CASSYSGSSYNSPLHF.

The chain combines TRBV7-9 with TRBJ2-7, with 7 bases identical to TRBD2. V dropped 4 bases and J dropped 0; count of bases not matched to a gene: 12. CDR3 length equals 17 residues. Germline CDR1 is SEHNR and CDR2 is FQNEAQ (reference sequence). The CDR3 sequence: CASSWAGAGSSSYEQYF. In nucleotides, the CDR3 is TGTGCCAGCAGCTGGGCGGGAGCGGGGTCGAGCTCCTACGAGCAGTACTTC.

V and J are TRBV27 and TRBJ1-2, with a possible D match to TRBD1 (6 bases). V was pared by 6 bases and J by 4 bases, with 12 bases between. This CDR3 is 13 amino acids long. Germline CDR1 and CDR2: MNHEY and SMNVEV (reference sequence). In DNA, the CDR3 is TGTGCCAGCAGGGACAGAGGGACCTATGGCTACACCTTC. Translated: CASRDRGTYGYTF.

The rearrangement joins TRBV19 to TRBJ2-7; D gene ambiguous. CDR3 length equals 15 residues. The germline V gene encodes CDR1 LNHDA and CDR2 SQIVND (reference sequence). The V end was cut by 0 bases, the J end by 2 bases, with 11 bases between. The CDR3 region has the DNA TGTGCCAGTAGTATAGAATTTGCACAGACCTACGAGCAGTACTTC. Residues: CASSIEFAQTYEQYF.

This chain uses TRBV5-6 with TRBJ2-3; the match to TRBD2 covers 11 bases. The CDR3 loop spans 15 amino acids. In germline, CDR1 is SGHDT, CDR2 YYEEEE. J lost 6 bases, V lost 1 base, and 4 bases had no gene match. DNA for the CDR3: TGTGCCAGCAGCTTGAAGACTAGCGGGGTGGATACGCAGTATTTT. Translating it yields CASSLKTSGVDTQYF. The whole variable domain, filled in from reference TRBV5-6 and TRBJ2-3, reads DAGVTQSPTHLIKTRGQQVTLRCSPKSGHDTVSWYQQALGQGPQFIFQYYEEEERQRGNFPDRFSGHQFPNYSSELNVNALLLGDSALYLCASSLKTSGVDTQYFGPGTRLTVL.

This clone was detected only a few times. In DNA form, the CDR3 reads TGTGCCAGCAGCGAGACAGGGCGAGAGACCCAGTACTTC. Protein sequence: CASSETGRETQYF. The rearrangement links TRBV7-9 to TRBJ2-5; 7 bases align to TRBD1. The CDR3 totals 13 residues. Per the germline V gene, CDR1 is SEHNR and CDR2 is FQNEAQ (reference sequence). Unmatched junction bases numbered 4, after V lost 5 bases and J lost 4 bases.